What follows describes a single T cell receptor (beta chain). Looked up from germline, CDR1 is SGHTA and CDR2 is FQGTGA. The V end was cut by 1 base, the J end by 2 bases, with 11 bases between. This CDR3 is 15 amino acids long. Time point here: cycle 4 day 1 (C4D1), after more than five weeks of nivolumab. Patients all relapsed after autologous stem cell transplantation, and there was variation in brentuximab vedotin exposure. Using magnetic negative selection, the CD4+ T cells were separated out of thawed PBMCs. The source of the sample is a study of PD-1 blockade in classical Hodgkin lymphoma. Study background: Intravenous delivery of nivolumab at 3 mg/kg to patients occurred every 2 weeks.

TCRdb's copy holds only in-frame clones and misses some; the assay was immunoSEQ multiplex PCR. Of around 13,000 clones in the sample, about nine tenths are singletons; the top ten hold approximately 0.87%. The material sequenced was CD4+ T cells from blood, taken before the fourth cycle of nivolumab. The receptor's source is a human donor with classical Hodgkin lymphoma. This chain connects TRBV7-3 to TRBJ2-5; a possible D gene is TRBD1 (5 bases). CDR3 region: CASSLMAGSQETQYF. The CDR3 bases are TGTGCCAGCAGCTTAATGGCAGGGTCTCAAGAGACCCAGTACTTC. The entire variable domain, with the rest obtained from reference TRBV7-3 and TRBJ2-5, is as follows: GAGVSQTPSNKVTEKGKYVELRCDPISGHTALYWYRQSLGQGPEFLIYFQGTGAADDSGLPNDRFFAVRPEGSVSTLKIQRTERGDSAVYLCASSLMAGSQETQYFGPGTRLLVL.